This T cell receptor (beta chain) emerged from a study of T cells in Graves' hyperthyroidism and ophthalmopathy. General study results and limits: Model predictions of ophthalmopathy came a median around 6.5 months before onset.

Remarks on this clonotype: Its antigen remains unidentified.

It was RNA transcripts that yielded the amplified TCR beta CDR3 regions. The HTBI set primed first-round TCR CDR3 RT-PCR. MiXCR, applied by TCRdb to the multiplex PCR reads, yields one record per CDR3 protein. The sample has a few hundred thousand distinct CDR3 sequences; roughly an eighth are singletons. The CDR3 totals 15 residues. CDR1 and CDR2 (germline): SGHDN, FVKESK. Trimming shortened V by 4 bases and J by 0 bases, and 11 bases separated the two germline ends. The rearrangement uses TRBV14 and TRBJ2-3, with D unresolved. The TCR sequence derives from a woman aged 18-29 years with Graves' hyperthyroidism. The sample comprised blood. The CDR3 DNA reads TGTGCCAGCAGCCGCGGTACAAGTAGCACAGATACGCAGTATTTT. This translates into CASSRGTSSTDTQYF. The full variable domain, its missing parts supplied by reference TRBV14 and TRBJ2-3, is EAGVTQFPSHSVIEKGQTVTLRCDPISGHDNLYWYRRVMGKEIKFLLHFVKESKQDESGMPNNRFLAERTGGTYSTLKVQPAELEDSGVYFCASSRGTSSTDTQYFGPGTRLTVL.